Sequencing of this T cell receptor (beta chain) was carried out in a study of cytomegalovirus exposure and HLA in healthy donors. Across the whole study: The platform used for the roughly 120 validation repertoires matched that of the roughly 700 first-cohort repertoires, a later analysis reported.

Method: immunoSEQ multiplex PCR; TCRdb's copy keeps in-frame clones and lacks some. Here the sample spans 200,000 to 250,000 clones, roughly 87% being singletons. The donors were members of the roughly 130-subject validation cohort (separate from the approximately 670-subject first cohort). With respect to this clone: Its cognate antigen is unknown.

Study-level findings and limits: It was confirmed in vitro that three of the CMV-associated chains were specific for CMV antigens. Subsequent analysis revealed that first-cohort TCR clusters tended to co-occur in the roughly 120 validation repertoires.

This clonotype was sampled from a woman younger than 30 in good health and CMV-seropositive. Sequenced: PBMCs.

The CDR3 nucleotides are TGTGCCAGCGACGGGTGGCAGGGCGTCTATGGCTACACCTTC. Its protein is CASDGWQGVYGYTF. The chain combines TRBV19 with TRBJ1-2, with TRBD1 as a possible D gene (5 bases). Looked up from germline, CDR1 is LNHDA and CDR2 is SQIVND (reference sequence). The CDR3 length is 14 residues. Trimming cost V 9 bases and J 4 bases, with 18 bases left between them.